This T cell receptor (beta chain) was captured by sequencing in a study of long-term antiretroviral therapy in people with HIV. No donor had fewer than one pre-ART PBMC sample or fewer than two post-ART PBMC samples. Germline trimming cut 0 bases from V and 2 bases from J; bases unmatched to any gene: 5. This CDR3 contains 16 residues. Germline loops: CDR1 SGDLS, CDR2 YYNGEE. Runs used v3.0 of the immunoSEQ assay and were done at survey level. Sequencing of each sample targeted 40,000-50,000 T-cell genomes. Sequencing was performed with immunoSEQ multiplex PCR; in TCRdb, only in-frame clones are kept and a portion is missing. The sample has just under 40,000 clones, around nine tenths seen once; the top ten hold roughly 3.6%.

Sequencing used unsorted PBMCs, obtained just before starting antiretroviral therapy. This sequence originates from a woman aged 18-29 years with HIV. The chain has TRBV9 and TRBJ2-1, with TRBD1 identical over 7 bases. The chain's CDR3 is CASSVEGTVTYNEQFF. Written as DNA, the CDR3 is TGTGCCAGCAGCGTAGAAGGGACAGTTACCTACAATGAGCAGTTCTTC.